This is a list of T cell receptor beta chains from one sample in a study of cytomegalovirus exposure and HLA in healthy donors. Produced via immunoSEQ multiplex PCR; TCRdb's table is partial and in-frame only. The sample yields approximately 150,000 clones, 68% seen once. The source material was PBMCs. These receptors came from a man younger than 45 in good health and CMV-seropositive. CDR3s include the opening cysteine and the closing phenylalanine or tryptophan. Fields, in order: D gene, clone size, J gene, V gene, CDR3 protein, CDR3 DNA. D genes are given only for firm matches. Only part of the rows carry a size: once, few, many, or a class if the clone is expanded.

D: TRBD2; size: once; J: TRBJ2-7; V: TRBV7-2; CDR3: CASSSQTSSGLPALRF; DNA: TGTGCCAGCAGCTCCCAAACCTCTAGCGGCCTTCCCGCGCTACGATTC
D: .; size: .; J: TRBJ1-2; V: TRBV29-1; CDR3: CSVGRGNRDGYTF; DNA: TGCAGCGTTGGTCGGGGGAACCGTGATGGCTACACCTTC
D: .; size: .; J: TRBJ2-7; V: TRBV7-2; CDR3: CASSLNVGAYEQYF; DNA: TGTGCCAGCAGCCTAAACGTGGGGGCATACGAGCAGTACTTC
D: TRBD1; size: .; J: TRBJ2-5; V: TRBV18; CDR3: CASSRVTGGAETQYF; DNA: TGTGCCAGCTCACGAGTGACAGGGGGCGCGGAGACCCAGTACTTC
D: .; size: .; J: TRBJ2-7; V: TRBV4-2; CDR3: CASSLSGTPVQQYF; DNA: TGTGCCAGCAGCCTTTCCGGGACACCGGTGCAGCAGTACTTC
D: .; size: .; J: TRBJ2-1; V: TRBV10-2; CDR3: CASSESAGVNEQFF; DNA: TGCGCCAGCAGTGAGTCGGCAGGGGTGAATGAGCAGTTCTTC
D: TRBD1; size: few; J: TRBJ2-5; V: TRBV5-6; CDR3: CASSIIFGTGLQETQYF; DNA: TGTGCCAGCAGCATAATCTTCGGGACAGGCCTCCAAGAGACCCAGTACTTC
D: TRBD2; size: .; J: TRBJ2-7; V: TRBV4-1; CDR3: CASSQYPSGLLSYEQYF; DNA: TGCGCCAGCAGCCAATATCCTAGCGGGTTACTATCCTACGAGCAGTACTTC
D: .; size: .; J: TRBJ2-2; V: TRBV5-1; CDR3: CASSLDTQTGELFF; DNA: TGCGCCAGCAGCTTAGACACACAGACCGGGGAGCTGTTTTTT
D: TRBD2; size: .; J: TRBJ2-3; V: TRBV7-2; CDR3: CASRLAEYTDTQYF; DNA: TGTGCCAGCAGACTAGCGGAGTACACAGATACGCAGTATTTT
D: TRBD1; size: .; J: TRBJ1-2; V: TRBV30; CDR3: CAFRDSNYGYTF; DNA: TGTGCCTTCCGGGACAGTAACTATGGCTACACCTTC
D: TRBD1; size: few; J: TRBJ1-1; V: TRBV6-5; CDR3: CASSTPGGYTEAFF; DNA: TGTGCCAGCAGTACCCCAGGGGGGTACACTGAAGCTTTCTTT
D: .; size: .; J: TRBJ2-5; V: TRBV18; CDR3: CASSPIVETQYF; DNA: TGTGCCAGCTCCCCTATTGTGGAGACCCAGTACTTC
D: .; size: .; J: TRBJ2-3; V: TRBV10-3; CDR3: CAINPGATDTQYF; DNA: TGTGCCATCAACCCGGGAGCCACAGATACGCAGTATTTT
D: TRBD2; size: .; J: TRBJ2-5; V: TRBV4-1; CDR3: CASRLAGVPQETQYF; DNA: TGCGCCAGCAGGCTAGCGGGAGTTCCCCAAGAGACCCAGTACTTC
D: .; size: .; J: TRBJ1-4; V: TRBV7-2; CDR3: CASSPRGSTNEKLFF; DNA: TGTGCCAGCAGCCCACGCGGCTCCACTAATGAAAAACTGTTTTTT
D: .; size: .; J: TRBJ2-5; V: TRBV30; CDR3: CAWREAGPQETQYF; DNA: TGTGCCTGGAGGGAAGCGGGTCCCCAAGAGACCCAGTACTTC
D: .; size: .; J: TRBJ1-1; V: TRBV7-9; CDR3: CASSLDLNTEAFF; DNA: TGTGCCAGCAGCTTAGACTTGAACACTGAAGCTTTCTTT
D: TRBD1; size: .; J: TRBJ2-2; V: TRBV18; CDR3: CASSSGTGMNTGELFF; DNA: TGTGCCAGCTCATCCGGGACAGGGATGAACACCGGGGAGCTGTTTTTT
D: .; size: .; J: TRBJ1-5; V: TRBV19; CDR3: CATGAVNSNQPQHF; DNA: TGTGCCACAGGGGCCGTAAATAGCAATCAGCCCCAGCATTTT
D: .; size: .; J: TRBJ1-1; V: TRBV12-5; CDR3: CASDLSGMNTEAFF; DNA: TGTGCTAGTGACCTAAGCGGAATGAACACTGAAGCTTTCTTT
D: .; size: few; J: TRBJ1-4; V: TRBV2; CDR3: CASRLQVNEKLFF; DNA: TGTGCCAGCAGATTACAAGTTAATGAAAAACTGTTTTTT
D: .; size: .; J: TRBJ2-7; V: TRBV2; CDR3: CASSEVNYEQYF; DNA: TGTGCCAGCAGTGAAGTTAACTACGAGCAGTACTTC
D: .; size: .; J: TRBJ2-5; V: TRBV18; CDR3: CASSLSSGQQETQYF; DNA: TGTGCCAGCTCACTATCGTCGGGACAACAAGAGACCCAGTACTTC
D: .; size: .; J: TRBJ2-1; V: TRBV9; CDR3: CASSVNSLHEQFF; DNA: TGTGCCAGCAGCGTGAACAGCCTCCATGAGCAGTTCTTC
D: TRBD1; size: .; J: TRBJ2-6; V: TRBV7-9; CDR3: CASSLSGTGPLAGANVLTF; DNA: TGTGCCAGCAGCTTGTCCGGGACAGGCCCTCTTGCCGGGGCCAACGTCCTGACTTTC
D: .; size: .; J: TRBJ2-1; V: TRBV14; CDR3: CASSRDWRISSYNEQFF; DNA: TGTGCCAGCAGCCGAGATTGGCGGATAAGCTCCTACAATGAGCAGTTCTTC
D: .; size: .; J: TRBJ2-7; V: TRBV5-1; CDR3: CASKPSGEGAYEQYF; DNA: TGCGCCAGCAAACCCAGCGGAGAGGGGGCCTACGAGCAGTACTTC
D: .; size: few; J: TRBJ2-7; V: TRBV6-1; CDR3: CASKTPSGQSYEQYF; DNA: TGTGCCAGCAAGACCCCCAGCGGGCAGTCCTACGAGCAGTACTTC
D: .; size: .; J: TRBJ2-1; V: TRBV4-1; CDR3: CASSPPRHLYNEQFF; DNA: TGCGCCAGCAGCCCCCCGAGACACCTCTACAATGAGCAGTTCTTC
D: TRBD1; size: few; J: TRBJ1-2; V: TRBV5-1; CDR3: CASSLLQAGGYGYTF; DNA: TGCGCCAGCAGCTTGCTTCAGGCAGGGGGCTATGGCTACACCTTC
D: .; size: few; J: TRBJ2-5; V: TRBV1; CDR3: CTSSQDMGPSAAQETQYF; DNA: TGCACCAGCAGCCAAGATATGGGGCCTAGCGCAGCCCAAGAGACCCAGTACTTC
D: .; size: .; J: TRBJ2-7; V: TRBV11-2; CDR3: CASSFGRGAGYEQYF; DNA: TGTGCCAGCAGCTTTGGGAGGGGGGCCGGCTACGAGCAGTACTTC
D: .; size: .; J: TRBJ2-7; V: TRBV2; CDR3: CASSARGYEQYF; DNA: TGTGCCAGCAGCGCAAGGGGCTACGAGCAGTACTTC
D: .; size: .; J: TRBJ1-5; V: TRBV6-1; CDR3: CASSIYKGLNQPQHF; DNA: TGTGCCAGCTCCATATATAAGGGACTCAATCAGCCCCAGCATTTT
D: TRBD1; size: few; J: TRBJ2-1; V: TRBV7-9; CDR3: CASSPGQGAYYNEQFF; DNA: TGTGCCAGCAGCCCCGGGCAGGGGGCTTACTACAATGAGCAGTTCTTC
D: TRBD2; size: .; J: TRBJ2-7; V: TRBV6-1; CDR3: CASSEETSGSTYEQYF; DNA: TGTGCCAGCAGTGAAGAGACTAGCGGGAGTACATACGAGCAGTACTTC
D: .; size: .; J: TRBJ2-2; V: TRBV10-1; CDR3: CASSGVFGGTGELFF; DNA: TGCGCCAGCAGTGGGGTTTTCGGCGGCACCGGGGAGCTGTTTTTT
D: .; size: .; J: TRBJ2-1; V: TRBV11-3; CDR3: CASSLSSQWTTRTYNEQFF; DNA: TGTGCCAGCAGCTTAAGCTCCCAATGGACTACCCGTACCTACAATGAGCAGTTCTTC
D: TRBD1; size: .; J: TRBJ1-5; V: TRBV2; CDR3: CASRDRGTNQPQHF; DNA: TGTGCCAGCAGGGACAGGGGGACTAATCAGCCCCAGCATTTT